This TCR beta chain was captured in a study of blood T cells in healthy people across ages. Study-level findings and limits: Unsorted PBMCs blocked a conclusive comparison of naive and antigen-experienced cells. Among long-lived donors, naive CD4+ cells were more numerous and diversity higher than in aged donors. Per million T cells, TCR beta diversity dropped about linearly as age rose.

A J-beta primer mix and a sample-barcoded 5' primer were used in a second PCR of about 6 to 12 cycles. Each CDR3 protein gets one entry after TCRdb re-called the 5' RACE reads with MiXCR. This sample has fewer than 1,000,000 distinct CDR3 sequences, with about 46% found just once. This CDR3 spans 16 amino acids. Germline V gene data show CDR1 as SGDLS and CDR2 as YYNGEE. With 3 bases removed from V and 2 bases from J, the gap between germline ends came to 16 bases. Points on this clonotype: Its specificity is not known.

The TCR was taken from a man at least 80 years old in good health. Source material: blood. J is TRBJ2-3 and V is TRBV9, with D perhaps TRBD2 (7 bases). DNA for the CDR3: TGTGCCAGCAGCGCCCTGGGGGGGCAGAACACAGATACGCAGTATTTT. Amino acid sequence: CASSALGGQNTDTQYF.